These 18 T cell receptor beta chains were all obtained from the same sample, sequenced in a study of OX40 agonist ivuxolimab in advanced cancers. The assay was immunoSEQ multiplex PCR, and TCRdb's table has in-frame clones only and misses some. The sample lists 35,000 to 40,000 clones; approximately 80% were seen once. The input for sequencing was CD4+ or CD8+ T cells sorted from blood, taken in a trial of the OX40 agonist ivuxolimab. Receptor source: an adult with an advanced solid tumor such as melanoma, head and neck, liver or kidney cancer.

For the CDR3, the DNA is TGTGCCAGCAGTTTGTTGGTTTGGGGCAATCAGCCCCAGCATTTT. It codes for CASSLLVWGNQPQHF. This sequence joins TRBV28 and TRBJ1-5, with D unresolved. Germline lookup yields CDR1 MDHEN and CDR2 SYDVKM. The CDR3 is 15 residues long. Trimming left V 3 bases short and J 2 bases short, with 11 bases between.

The chain has TRBV7-9 and TRBJ2-1; no firm D call. The V end lost 4 bases, the J end lost 8 bases, and 9 bases lay between the germline ends. The CDR3 spans 12 residues. From germline, CDR1 is SEHNR and CDR2 FQNEAQ (reference sequence). The CDR3 loop reads CASSWGRDEQFF. As DNA, the CDR3 is TGTGCCAGCAGCTGGGGAAGGGATGAGCAGTTCTTC.

V and J are TRBV19 and TRBJ2-7; weak D call: TRBD1 (7 bases). CDR1 is LNHDA and CDR2 is SQIVND in the germline V gene (reference sequence). The CDR3 is made up of 17 amino acids. Trimming took 5 bases from V and 2 from J, leaving 22 bases between them. The CDR3 DNA follows: TGTGCCAGTAGTTTCCCCATAGGGGGGACAGAAACCTACGAGCAGTACTTC. As protein: CASSFPIGGTETYEQYF.

The rearrangement uses TRBV13 and TRBJ1-1, with 8 nucleotides matching TRBD1. J gave up 6 bases and V 5 bases, and 8 bases lay outside the gene matches. CDR1 and CDR2 from the germline V gene are PRHDT and FYEKMQ (reference sequence). This CDR3 is built from 14 residues. The CDR3 DNA is TGTGCCAGCAGCCCACAGGACAGGGTGGCTGAAGCTTTCTTT. Amino acid sequence: CASSPQDRVAEAFF.

The rearrangement joins TRBV14 to TRBJ1-4; no clear D gene. This CDR3 has 12 amino acids. Germline CDR1 and CDR2: SGHDN and FVKESK. V gave up 0 bases and J gave up 8 bases, with 4 bases separating them. CDR3 sequence (DNA): TGTGCCAGCAGCCAAGACTTCGAAAAACTGTTTTTT. It codes for CASSQDFEKLFF.

V usage is TRBV28 and J usage is TRBJ2-1; D gene unclear. The CDR3 is made up of 11 amino acids. With 7 bases removed from V and 0 bases from J, the gap between germline ends came to 1 base. CDR1 and CDR2 from the germline V gene are MDHEN and SYDVKM. CDR3 DNA: TGTGCCAGCAACTCCTACAATGAGCAGTTCTTC. This translates into CASNSYNEQFF.

The chain has TRBV5-6 and TRBJ1-1, with D unclear. In germline, CDR1 is SGHDT, CDR2 YYEEEE. This CDR3 contains 15 residues. Trimming took off 0 bases at V and 0 bases at J, with 9 bases between the two ends. This CDR3 is CASSLGAVMNTEAFF. The CDR3 DNA is TGTGCCAGCAGCTTGGGGGCGGTCATGAACACTGAAGCTTTCTTT. The entire variable domain, with the rest obtained from reference TRBV5-6 and TRBJ1-1, is as follows: DAGVTQSPTHLIKTRGQQVTLRCSPKSGHDTVSWYQQALGQGPQFIFQYYEEEERQRGNFPDRFSGHQFPNYSSELNVNALLLGDSALYLCASSLGAVMNTEAFFGQGTRLTVV.

This clone was recorded only once. The chain is built from TRBV13 and TRBJ2-5; D possibly corresponds to TRBD2 (6 bases). This CDR3 is built from 14 residues. With 0 bases removed from V and 7 bases from J, the gap between germline ends came to 12 bases. Germline assignment: CDR1 PRHDT and CDR2 FYEKMQ (reference sequence). CDR3 residues: CASSLGGSIGTQYF. The CDR3 DNA reads as TGTGCCAGCAGCTTAGGCGGGAGCATAGGGACCCAGTACTTC.

The rearrangement uses TRBV7-8 and TRBJ2-7; possibly TRBD2 for D (5 bases). CDR1 is SGHVS, CDR2 FQNEAQ, per germline. The CDR3 runs to 12 residues. V was clipped by 2 bases and J by 4 bases, with 6 bases between them. The CDR3 here is CASSLTGYEQYF. DNA for the CDR3: TGTGCCAGCAGCTTAACGGGGTACGAGCAGTACTTC.

The CDR3 loop reads CASSLDNTDTQYF. The CDR3 DNA follows: TGTGCCAGCAGCTTGGACAACACAGATACGCAGTATTTT. The chain joins TRBV7-8 to TRBJ2-3; tentatively, D is TRBD1 (5 bases). This CDR3 is 13 amino acids long. Per the germline V gene, CDR1 is SGHVS and CDR2 is FQNEAQ. V dropped 3 bases and J dropped 2 bases, with 6 bases sitting between them.

This clone was recorded a few times. This chain joins TRBV11-2 and TRBJ2-2; 12 bases fit TRBD1. This CDR3 comprises 20 residues. In germline, CDR1 is SGHAT, CDR2 FQNNGV. Germline trimming cut 0 bases from V and 7 bases from J; bases unmatched to any gene: 15. CDR3: CASSLDLMGRGQGAIGELFF. CDR3 DNA: TGTGCCAGCAGCTTAGATTTAATGGGTCGGGGACAGGGGGCCATCGGGGAGCTGTTTTTT.

This chain connects TRBV11-3 to TRBJ2-7, with 14 bases aligning to TRBD2. This CDR3 has 18 amino acids. V lost 1 base and J lost 5; bases outside the gene matches: 10. Germline assignment: CDR1 SGHNT and CDR2 YENEEA. In DNA, the CDR3 is TGTGCCAGCAGCTTAGCGGGCCTCGGGACTAGCGGGAGAAACGAGCAGTACTTC. Translation: CASSLAGLGTSGRNEQYF.

This rearrangement joins TRBV5-5 to TRBJ2-7; the D call may be TRBD1 or TRBD2 (7 bases each). Between the trimmed V and J ends, which lost 2 bases and 2 bases, there was a span of 14 bases. The CDR3 length is 15 residues. Germline V lookup: CDR1 SGHKS, CDR2 YYEKEE (reference sequence). CDR3 sequence: CASSFISGTAYEQYF. CDR3 nucleotide sequence: TGTGCCAGCAGCTTTATAAGCGGGACAGCCTACGAGCAGTACTTC.

The rearrangement uses TRBV30 and TRBJ2-3, with 7 bases aligning to TRBD2. The CDR3 runs to 17 residues. Per the germline V gene, CDR1 is GTSNPN and CDR2 is SVGIG (reference sequence). Germline trimming cut 0 bases from V and 4 bases from J; bases unmatched to any gene: 13. The CDR3 DNA reads as TGTGCCTGGAGTGTTGTGTGGCGGGCTAGCGGTCCAGATACGCAGTATTTT. Translated: CAWSVVWRASGPDTQYF. Supplemented by reference TRBV30 and TRBJ2-3, the full variable domain reads SQTIHQWPATLVQPVGSPLSLECTVEGTSNPNLYWYRQAAGRGLQLLFYSVGIGQISSEVPQNLSASRPQDRQFILSSKKLLLSDSGFYLCAWSVVWRASGPDTQYFGPGTRLTVL.

This clone has a single count. This rearrangement joins TRBV28 to TRBJ1-1; no clear D gene. Germline assignment: CDR1 MDHEN and CDR2 SYDVKM. CDR3 size: 13 residues. V lost 1 base, J lost 3 bases, and 6 bases lay in between. In DNA form, the CDR3 reads TGTGCCAGCAGTTTATATAGATACACTGAAGCTTTCTTT. The encoded protein is CASSLYRYTEAFF.

The chain combines TRBV19 with TRBJ1-1, with D unclear. The germline V and J ends were trimmed by 7 bases and 0 bases, with 12 bases remaining between them. Germline CDR1 reads LNHDA; CDR2 reads SQIVND (reference sequence). This CDR3 contains 14 residues. CDR3 bases: TGTGCCAGTACTGAAGGACTGTTGAACACTGAAGCTTTCTTT. The encoded protein is CASTEGLLNTEAFF.

As concerns this clone: An end of the junction does not agree with germline; a read error may underlie this. Distinct nucleotide sequences in the sample also encode this CDR3. The chain combines TRBV4-2 with TRBJ2-3; tentatively, D is TRBD2 (5 bases). CDR3 size: 14 residues. Germline CDR1 reads LGHNA; CDR2 reads YNFKEQ. CDR3 DNA sequence: TGTGCCAGTAGCCCACATGTGGCTTCGGGAACGCAGTATTTT. Encoded protein: CASSPHVASGTQYF.

The rearrangement joins TRBV6-1 to TRBJ1-2; D remains unclear. The CDR3 has 11 amino acids. The germline V and J ends were trimmed by 5 bases and 7 bases, with 8 bases remaining between them. Germline V gene data show CDR1 as MNHNS and CDR2 as SASEGT. Here the CDR3 DNA reads TGTGCCAGCAGTTACCTGGGTGGCTACACCTTC. It is translated as CASSYLGGYTF.